Listed below are T cell receptor beta chains from one sample, sequenced in a study of technical replicates of blood from several donors. Sequencing used immunoSEQ multiplex PCR; TCRdb keeps in-frame clones, though not all of them. The table includes approximately 100,000 clones, over 95% detected once. Sequencing was performed on T cells isolated from PBMCs. All receptors derive from a human donor in good health. Each CDR3 is given with its conserved first and last residue. The D gene is left open where the match is weak. Clone size appears in some rows only: once, few, many, or a class for an expanded clone.

d_gene: NA; v_gene: TRBV6-6; j_gene: TRBJ1-4; abundance: once; CDR3aa: CASSVHATNEKLFF; CDR3nt: TGTGCCAGCAGTGTACACGCAACTAATGAAAAACTGTTTTTT
d_gene: NA; v_gene: TRBV5-1; j_gene: TRBJ1-4; abundance: NA; CDR3aa: CASSLRTVATNEKLFF; CDR3nt: TGCGCCAGCAGCTTGCGGACAGTCGCAACTAATGAAAAACTGTTTTTT
d_gene: NA; v_gene: TRBV11-3; j_gene: TRBJ2-7; abundance: once; CDR3aa: CASSDGLSSYEQYF; CDR3nt: TGTGCCAGCAGCGATGGACTTTCCTCCTACGAGCAGTACTTC
d_gene: NA; v_gene: TRBV10-2; j_gene: TRBJ2-3; abundance: NA; CDR3aa: CASSVLGTRTDTQYF; CDR3nt: TGCGCCAGCAGTGTCTTGGGCACCCGCACAGATACGCAGTATTTT
d_gene: NA; v_gene: TRBV9; j_gene: TRBJ1-6; abundance: NA; CDR3aa: CASSAPRGARTDSPLHF; CDR3nt: TGTGCCAGCAGCGCCCCGCGGGGGGCGAGGACGGATTCACCCCTCCACTTT
d_gene: TRBD2; v_gene: TRBV7-3; j_gene: TRBJ2-7; abundance: NA; CDR3aa: CASSPPGLAGGRYEQYF; CDR3nt: TGTGCCAGCAGCCCCCCCGGACTAGCGGGGGGCCGCTACGAGCAGTACTTC
d_gene: TRBD1; v_gene: TRBV2; j_gene: TRBJ2-7; abundance: NA; CDR3aa: CASSAGDRAYEQYF; CDR3nt: TGTGCCAGCAGTGCCGGGGACAGGGCCTACGAGCAGTACTTC
d_gene: TRBD1; v_gene: TRBV2; j_gene: TRBJ2-7; abundance: NA; CDR3aa: CASGGQGRSEQYF; CDR3nt: TGTGCCAGCGGTGGACAGGGAAGGAGCGAGCAGTACTTC
d_gene: NA; v_gene: TRBV9; j_gene: TRBJ2-7; abundance: NA; CDR3aa: CASSVAGKPSYEQYF; CDR3nt: TGTGCCAGCAGCGTAGCAGGGAAACCTTCCTACGAGCAGTACTTC
d_gene: NA; v_gene: TRBV12-5; j_gene: TRBJ1-1; abundance: once; CDR3aa: CASGLVRTGKSDTEAFF; CDR3nt: TGTGCTAGTGGTTTGGTACGTACGGGGAAATCGGACACTGAAGCTTTCTTT
d_gene: NA; v_gene: TRBV6-6; j_gene: TRBJ2-3; abundance: NA; CDR3aa: CASSYSQDTQYF; CDR3nt: TGTGCCAGCAGTTACTCACAAGATACGCAGTATTTT
d_gene: NA; v_gene: TRBV30; j_gene: TRBJ1-1; abundance: few; CDR3aa: CAWSPGFDSGTEAFF; CDR3nt: TGTGCCTGGAGTCCCGGGTTCGACTCGGGTACTGAAGCTTTCTTT
d_gene: TRBD1; v_gene: TRBV7-7; j_gene: TRBJ2-5; abundance: NA; CDR3aa: CASGSGTGETQYF; CDR3nt: TGTGCTAGTGGCTCGGGGACAGGGGAGACCCAGTACTTC
d_gene: TRBD1; v_gene: TRBV28; j_gene: TRBJ1-2; abundance: NA; CDR3aa: CASTTGYDYGYTF; CDR3nt: TGTGCCAGCACGACAGGGTATGACTATGGCTACACCTTC
d_gene: NA; v_gene: TRBV18; j_gene: TRBJ1-1; abundance: NA; CDR3aa: CASSPTGNTEAFF; CDR3nt: TGTGCCAGCTCACCTACAGGGAACACTGAAGCTTTCTTT
d_gene: TRBD2; v_gene: TRBV5-1; j_gene: TRBJ2-7; abundance: NA; CDR3aa: CASSLTSGSFYEQYF; CDR3nt: TGCGCCAGCAGCCTAACTAGCGGGAGCTTTTACGAGCAGTACTTC
d_gene: TRBD1; v_gene: TRBV14; j_gene: TRBJ1-1; abundance: NA; CDR3aa: CASSPLQGARAFF; CDR3nt: TGTGCCAGCAGCCCACTTCAGGGGGCGAGAGCTTTCTTT
d_gene: NA; v_gene: TRBV14; j_gene: TRBJ2-7; abundance: NA; CDR3aa: CASSPYQGSEFYEQYF; CDR3nt: TGTGCCAGCAGCCCATATCAGGGGAGTGAATTCTACGAGCAGTACTTC
d_gene: NA; v_gene: TRBV30; j_gene: TRBJ1-3; abundance: NA; CDR3aa: CAWRELGNTIYF; CDR3nt: TGTGCCTGGAGGGAGCTAGGAAACACCATATATTTT
d_gene: NA; v_gene: TRBV5-1; j_gene: TRBJ1-1; abundance: NA; CDR3aa: CASSLNLMASGYTEAFF; CDR3nt: TGCGCCAGCAGCTTGAACTTAATGGCGTCAGGGTACACTGAAGCTTTCTTT
d_gene: TRBD2; v_gene: TRBV2; j_gene: TRBJ2-5; abundance: NA; CDR3aa: CASRLAGGLTQETQYF; CDR3nt: TGTGCCAGTAGACTAGCGGGGGGACTAACCCAAGAGACCCAGTACTTC
d_gene: NA; v_gene: TRBV6-6; j_gene: TRBJ2-2; abundance: NA; CDR3aa: CASSRWTVNTGELFF; CDR3nt: TGTGCCAGCAGTCGTTGGACAGTGAACACCGGGGAGCTGTTTTTT
d_gene: TRBD2; v_gene: TRBV27; j_gene: TRBJ2-1; abundance: once; CDR3aa: CASSFLWLAGGRYNEQFF; CDR3nt: TGTGCCAGCAGTTTTTTATGGCTAGCGGGAGGGCGGTACAATGAGCAGTTCTTC
d_gene: NA; v_gene: TRBV19; j_gene: TRBJ2-7; abundance: NA; CDR3aa: CASSTTGYRVYEQYF; CDR3nt: TGTGCCAGTAGTACTACGGGATACAGGGTGTACGAGCAGTACTTC
d_gene: TRBD1; v_gene: TRBV27; j_gene: TRBJ1-2; abundance: NA; CDR3aa: CASSLDRAHGYTF; CDR3nt: TGTGCCAGCAGTTTAGACAGGGCACATGGCTACACCTTC
d_gene: NA; v_gene: TRBV4-1; j_gene: TRBJ2-1; abundance: NA; CDR3aa: CASSLFLVSPGYNEQFF; CDR3nt: TGCGCCAGCAGCCTATTTTTAGTATCGCCTGGCTACAATGAGCAGTTCTTC
d_gene: NA; v_gene: TRBV7-9; j_gene: TRBJ2-3; abundance: NA; CDR3aa: CASLALGSLIHTQYF; CDR3nt: TGTGCCAGCTTGGCCCTCGGGAGCTTGATCCATACGCAGTATTTT
d_gene: TRBD2; v_gene: TRBV5-1; j_gene: TRBJ2-1; abundance: NA; CDR3aa: CASSLEGGKGEQFF; CDR3nt: TGCGCCAGCAGCTTGGAGGGAGGGAAGGGGGAGCAGTTCTTC
d_gene: TRBD1; v_gene: TRBV28; j_gene: TRBJ1-2; abundance: once; CDR3aa: CASSLRGTGKVNYGYTF; CDR3nt: TGTGCCAGCAGTTTAAGGGGGACAGGGAAGGTTAACTATGGCTACACCTTC
d_gene: NA; v_gene: TRBV13; j_gene: TRBJ1-1; abundance: few; CDR3aa: CASSLILTEAFF; CDR3nt: TGTGCCAGCAGCCTAATCCTCACTGAAGCTTTCTTT
d_gene: NA; v_gene: TRBV5-1; j_gene: TRBJ1-1; abundance: NA; CDR3aa: CASAGRDTEAFF; CDR3nt: TGCGCCAGCGCAGGGAGGGACACTGAAGCTTTCTTT
d_gene: NA; v_gene: TRBV18; j_gene: TRBJ1-2; abundance: NA; CDR3aa: CASSEHRSGVNYGYTF; CDR3nt: TGTGCCAGCTCCGAGCACCGGTCAGGGGTTAACTATGGCTACACCTTC
d_gene: TRBD1; v_gene: TRBV27; j_gene: TRBJ1-1; abundance: NA; CDR3aa: CASSLGGDRAEAFF; CDR3nt: TGTGCCAGCAGTTTAGGAGGGGACAGGGCTGAAGCTTTCTTT
d_gene: TRBD2; v_gene: TRBV6-5; j_gene: TRBJ2-1; abundance: NA; CDR3aa: CASSYASGSFDEQFF; CDR3nt: TGTGCCAGCAGTTACGCTAGCGGGAGTTTCGATGAGCAGTTCTTC
d_gene: TRBD1; v_gene: TRBV29-1; j_gene: TRBJ2-7; abundance: NA; CDR3aa: CSVVGQYYEQYF; CDR3nt: TGCAGCGTTGTGGGACAGTACTACGAGCAGTACTTC
d_gene: TRBD2; v_gene: TRBV27; j_gene: TRBJ2-3; abundance: NA; CDR3aa: CASSLTSGSLIVADTQYF; CDR3nt: TGTGCCAGCAGCTTAACTAGCGGGAGTTTGATAGTGGCAGATACGCAGTATTTT
d_gene: TRBD2; v_gene: TRBV6-6; j_gene: TRBJ2-2; abundance: NA; CDR3aa: CASNVLAGGPIGELFF; CDR3nt: TGTGCCAGCAATGTACTAGCGGGAGGGCCAATCGGGGAGCTGTTTTTT